This T cell receptor (beta chain) was obtained from a study of CD8 T cells in ankylosing spondylitis. Overall study findings and caveats: A motif of fewer than ten highly homologous TCR beta variants was seen as apparently characteristic of ankylosing spondylitis blood. Clones that were linked to disease were CD8+ and were relatively rare in peripheral blood.

Via MiXCR, TCRdb re-called the 5' RACE reads, giving one row per CDR3 protein. The sample holds fewer than 350,000 distinct CDR3 sequences; roughly 12% are singletons and the top ten take roughly 9%. Germline V CDR1 and CDR2: SQVTM, ANQGSEA. CDR3 size: 12 residues. With 7 bases clipped from V and 1 base from J, the junction kept 1 base outside the gene matches. This clonotype showed up many times. Antigen: not known. This sequence was found in a female donor with ankylosing spondylitis or in good health (not recorded which). This chain links TRBV29-1 with TRBJ1-1; the match to TRBD1 covers 9 bases. The material sequenced was blood, either unsorted or a sorted T cell fraction (not recorded which). The CDR3 spells CSAGQGNTEAFF. Written as DNA, the CDR3 is TGCAGCGCGGGACAGGGGAACACTGAAGCTTTCTTT. Drawing the rest from reference TRBV29-1 and TRBJ1-1, the complete variable domain is SAVISQKPSRDICQRGTSLTIQCQVDSQVTMMFWYRQQPGQSLTLIATANQGSEATYESGFVIDKFPISRPNLTFSTLTVSNMSPEDSSIYLCSAGQGNTEAFFGQGTRLTVV.